This T cell receptor (beta chain) was recorded in a study of cytomegalovirus exposure and HLA in healthy donors. There are 16 residues in the CDR3. Germline lookup yields CDR1 MDHEN and CDR2 SYDVKM. V trimming: 3 bases; J trimming: 8 bases; junction bases outside the gene matches: 11. Overall study results and limits: Among the most significant clusters, several appeared linked to common viral pathogens in a later analysis. As a later analysis showed, a missense DCLRE1C variant was linked to trimming of TCR beta V- and J-genes.

To note about this clone: Its antigen is unknown.

PCR used 60 Vbeta primers and 13 Jbeta primers. Here immunoSEQ multiplex PCR was the method, and the copy in TCRdb shows in-frame clones only, minus some. The table has more than 110,000 clones, about 81% seen once. The source material was PBMCs. The sequence was collected from a young man in good health and CMV-seronegative. J is TRBJ1-4 and V is TRBV28; 8 nucleotides match TRBD1. Here the CDR3 reads CASSLGVGTGGEKLFF. CDR3 bases: TGTGCCAGCAGTTTGGGGGTGGGGACAGGCGGAGAAAAACTGTTTTTT.